Listed here are 32 T cell receptor beta chains from one sample, sequenced in a study of early T cells in non-severe SARS-CoV-2 infection. Each CDR3 protein is one row after TCRdb ran MiXCR on the 5' RACE reads. Among 85,000 to 100,000 distinct CDR3 sequences listed, 9.5% to 11% were seen once. Sequenced input: whole blood. These receptors came from an adult who was a healthcare worker with PCR-confirmed SARS-CoV-2 infection or an uninfected control (not recorded which).

This clonotype was counted at least ten times. This chain uses TRBV5-1 with TRBJ1-5, with D maybe TRBD1 (6 bases). V lost 0 bases, J lost 3 bases, and 7 bases lay in between. Germline V gene data show CDR1 as SGHRS and CDR2 as YFSETQ. CDR3 length: 14 residues. CDR3 coding DNA: TGCGCCAGCAGCTTGGCAGGGGACAATCAGCCCCAGCATTTT. This encodes CASSLAGDNQPQHF.

This clonotype showed up many times. The rearrangement links TRBV18 to TRBJ1-1, with 11 bases that match TRBD1. This CDR3 has 15 amino acids. The V and J ends lost 5 bases and 1 base, in that order; junction bases with no gene match: 3. Germline V gene lookup returns CDR1 KGHSH and CDR2 LQKENI. CDR3 bases: TGTGCCAGCTCATTGGACAGGGGGCGGAACACTGAAGCTTTCTTT. It is translated as CASSLDRGRNTEAFF.

The chain couples TRBV29-1 to TRBJ2-5; no clear D. Germline V lookup: CDR1 SQVTM, CDR2 ANQGSEA. This CDR3 contains 12 residues. Trimming removed 7 bases at V and 5 bases at J, with 14 bases between. CDR3: CSAYLSFETQYF. The CDR3, as DNA: TGCAGCGCGTATCTAAGCTTCGAGACCCAGTACTTC.

This clonotype was picked up many times. This chain links TRBV6-1 with TRBJ1-6; maybe TRBD1 (6 bases). Germline-derived CDR1 and CDR2 are MNHNS and SASEGT. The CDR3 loop spans 14 amino acids. Trimming cost V 6 bases and J 6 bases, with 12 bases left between them. The CDR3 DNA reads TGTGCCAGCAGGGATGGACAGACTAATTCACCCCTCCACTTT. Residues: CASRDGQTNSPLHF.

This clonotype was recorded at least ten times. The chain links TRBV7-9 to TRBJ2-1; 12 bases map to TRBD2. The CDR3 contains 14 residues. Germline V gene sequence: CDR1 SEHNR, CDR2 FQNEAQ (reference sequence). Losses at the gene ends were 6 bases for V and 4 bases for J; bases not matched to a gene: 1. Written as DNA, the CDR3 is TGTGCCAGCAGGGGACTAGCGGGTTACAATGAGCAGTTCTTC. Protein: CASRGLAGYNEQFF.

This clonotype was seen a handful of times. V gene TRBV9 combines with J gene TRBJ2-5, with 10 bases aligning to TRBD1. Per germline, CDR1 SGDLS and CDR2 YYNGEE. Trimming cost V 0 bases and J 5 bases; bases outside gene matches: 7. CDR3 size: 16 residues. In DNA, the CDR3 is TGTGCCAGCAGCGTAGATCCCGGGACAGGGGATGAGACCCAGTACTTC. It encodes CASSVDPGTGDETQYF.

Many counts were recorded for this clonotype. V usage is TRBV12-3 or TRBV12-4 and J usage is TRBJ1-2, with unresolved D. The CDR3 consists of 13 residues. V lost 1 base, J lost 7 bases, and 10 bases lay in between. The CDR3 nucleotides read TGTGCCAGCAGTTTAGGGTTGGAGCTTGGCTACACCTTC. Amino acid sequence: CASSLGLELGYTF.

This clonotype came up many times. The V call is TRBV2, the J call TRBJ1-6, with no clear D. Deletions cut 2 bases from V and 11 bases from J, with 7 bases between. Germline V CDR1 and CDR2: SNHLY, FYNNEI. CDR3 length: 12 amino acids. DNA for the CDR3: TGTGCCAGCAGTGAACGCGGAACACCCCTCCACTTT. As protein: CASSERGTPLHF.

The chain couples TRBV6-5 to TRBJ2-3; 14 bases are shared with TRBD2. The CDR3 totals 16 residues. Trimming removed 6 bases from V and 1 base from J; junction bases left unmatched: 3. From germline, CDR1 is MNHEY and CDR2 SVGAGI. CDR3 coding DNA: TGTGCCAGCAGCCGGGGACTAGCGGGGGGCACAGATACGCAGTATTTT. This translates into CASSRGLAGGTDTQYF.

The J gene is TRBJ1-5, the V gene TRBV7-9, with TRBD1 as a possible D gene (5 bases). The germline gives CDR1 SEHNR, CDR2 FQNEAQ (reference sequence). Trimming cost V 5 bases and J 1 base, with 9 bases left between them. This CDR3 has 14 residues. The CDR3 nucleotides read TGTGCCAGCAGCCCGCCAGGGAGCAATCAGCCCCAGCATTTT. Protein sequence: CASSPPGSNQPQHF.

The chain combines TRBV7-8 with TRBJ2-1; D gene ambiguous. Germline V gene lookup returns CDR1 SGHVS and CDR2 FQNEAQ. CDR3 size: 16 residues. Trimming removed 4 bases from V and 1 base from J, with 14 bases in between. The CDR3 is CASSSNRAGSYNEQFF. For the CDR3, the DNA is TGTGCCAGCAGCTCGAACCGAGCTGGGTCCTACAATGAGCAGTTCTTC.

This chain links TRBV5-1 with TRBJ2-7, with TRBD1 matching over 8 bases. CDR1 and CDR2 from the germline V gene are SGHRS and YFSETQ. The CDR3 length is 14 residues. V shed 0 bases and J 5 bases; nucleotides not matched to a gene: 4. CDR3 sequence (DNA): TGCGCCAGCAGCTTGGGACAGGGGAACGACGAGCAGTACTTC. Amino acids: CASSLGQGNDEQYF.

This chain connects TRBV10-3 to TRBJ2-7, with 7 nucleotides matching TRBD1. V lost 8 bases to trimming and J lost 3 bases; unmatched junction nucleotides: 4. Germline CDR1 reads ENHRY; CDR2 reads SYGVKD. The CDR3 has 12 residues. In DNA, the CDR3 is TGTGCCATCGGGGACAGCATCTACGAGCAGTACTTC. Translating it yields CAIGDSIYEQYF.

This clonotype was observed a few times. The chain is built from TRBV7-9 and TRBJ2-7; the D call may be TRBD1 or TRBD2 (5 bases each). In germline, CDR1 is SEHNR, CDR2 FQNEAQ (reference sequence). The CDR3 runs 14 residues. V gave up 5 bases and J gave up 4 bases, with 15 bases separating them. This CDR3 reads CASSNPRGEYEQYF. In DNA, the CDR3 is TGTGCCAGCAGCAACCCCAGAGGGGAGTACGAGCAGTACTTC.

The sample holds many counts of this clonotype. The V gene is TRBV28, the J gene TRBJ1-1; 8 bases agree with TRBD1. The CDR3 covers 17 residues. J gave up 3 bases and V 5 bases, and 14 bases lay outside the gene matches. The germline gives CDR1 MDHEN, CDR2 SYDVKM. The CDR3 nucleotides read TGTGCCAGCAGTCGCATGACAGGGGAGGGAATATACACTGAAGCTTTCTTT. It translates to CASSRMTGEGIYTEAFF.

This rearrangement joins TRBV29-1 to TRBJ2-5, with TRBD2 as a possible D gene (5 bases). V lost 4 bases and J lost 5, with 5 bases in between. CDR3 length: 10 residues. In germline, CDR1 is SQVTM, CDR2 ANQGSEA. The CDR3 protein is CSVAGETQYF. In nucleotides, the CDR3 is TGCAGCGTTGCGGGGGAGACCCAGTACTTC.

V is TRBV28 and J is TRBJ2-4; 7 bases fit TRBD1. This CDR3 is built from 15 residues. J lost 6 bases, V lost 5 bases, and 10 bases had no gene match. Germline CDR1 MDHEN, CDR2 SYDVKM. CDR3 bases: TGTGCCAGCAGTCCGGTTGACAGGGTCTTAAACATTCAGTACTTC. This codes for CASSPVDRVLNIQYF.

This clonotype was recorded many times. V gene TRBV13 combines with J gene TRBJ2-2; 12 bases line up with TRBD2. Germline CDR1 PRHDT, CDR2 FYEKMQ (reference sequence). V gave up 5 bases and J gave up 4 bases; unmatched junction bases: 5. The CDR3 is 16 residues long. DNA of the CDR3: TGTGCCAGCAGCCTAAGACTAGCGGGAGTCACCGGGGAGCTGTTTTTT. It specifies CASSLRLAGVTGELFF.

Many counts were recorded for this clonotype. The J gene is TRBJ2-2, the V gene TRBV11-2, with a tentative D call TRBD1 (5 bases). CDR1 is SGHAT, CDR2 FQNNGV, per germline. The CDR3 loop spans 19 amino acids. Trimming cost V 1 base and J 4 bases, with 22 bases left between them. The CDR3: CASSLASAYSSTATGELFF. The CDR3 bases are TGTGCCAGCAGCTTAGCGTCCGCGTACAGTTCGACAGCCACCGGGGAGCTGTTTTTT.

In its sample, this clonotype was seen a few times. This chain connects TRBV29-1 to TRBJ2-5; D perhaps matches TRBD1 (6 bases). The length of the CDR3 is 13 residues. Germline V CDR1 and CDR2: SQVTM, ANQGSEA. Trimming pared 1 base from V and 5 bases from J, leaving 11 bases between. CDR3 amino acids: CSVEVNRAETQYF. CDR3 DNA: TGCAGCGTTGAAGTCAACAGGGCGGAGACCCAGTACTTC.

This clonotype was seen ten or more times. V and J are TRBV29-1 and TRBJ2-7; TRBD2 matches 8 bases. V trimming: 7 bases; J trimming: 2 bases; junction bases outside the gene matches: 4. In germline, CDR1 is SQVTM, CDR2 ANQGSEA. CDR3 length: 12 amino acids. The CDR3, as DNA: TGCAGCGCCCGGGGGGGCACCTACGAGCAGTACTTC. Encoded protein: CSARGGTYEQYF.

This clonotype was detected only a few times. The J gene is TRBJ1-5, the V gene TRBV19; TRBD1 might be the D (5 bases). Deletions cut 4 bases from V and 5 bases from J, with 15 bases between. Germline-derived CDR1 and CDR2 are LNHDA and SQIVND (reference sequence). The CDR3 has 15 residues. DNA of the CDR3: TGTGCCAGTAGTACCCAGGGTGAGGGATATCAGCCCCAGCATTTT. This translates into CASSTQGEGYQPQHF.

This clonotype appeared a few times. The rearrangement joins TRBV28 to TRBJ1-1; D call uncertain. Deletions cut 6 bases from V and 0 bases from J, with 8 bases between. Germline V gives CDR1 MDHEN, CDR2 SYDVKM. The CDR3 runs to 13 residues. The chain's CDR3 is CASRQEVNTEAFF. CDR3 coding DNA: TGTGCCAGCAGGCAAGAAGTGAACACTGAAGCTTTCTTT. The full variable domain, in which reference TRBV28 and TRBJ1-1 provide the parts outside the CDR3, is DVKVTQSSRYLVKRTGEKVFLECVQDMDHENMFWYRQDPGLGLRLIYFSYDVKMKEKGDIPEGYSVSREKKERFSLILESASTNQTSMYLCASRQEVNTEAFFGQGTRLTVV.

This clonotype was counted between two and nine times. The gene calls are TRBV5-1 and TRBJ1-5, with a tentative D call TRBD1 (5 bases). The CDR3 is 14 amino acids. V was clipped by 3 bases and J by 2 bases, with 9 bases between them. The germline V gene encodes CDR1 SGHRS and CDR2 YFSETQ. The CDR3 nucleotides are TGCGCCAGCAGCTGGGACGGCGGCAATCAGCCCCAGCATTTT. Its translation is CASSWDGGNQPQHF.

V usage is TRBV20-1 and J usage is TRBJ1-1, with D unclear. Germline V gives CDR1 DFQATT, CDR2 SNEGSKA (reference sequence). The CDR3 runs 15 residues. Trimming shortened V by 8 bases and J by 2 bases, and 21 bases separated the two germline ends. The CDR3 is CSSSMGIQINTEAFF. The CDR3 nucleotides read TGCAGTTCTTCTATGGGCATACAAATAAACACTGAAGCTTTCTTT.

Remarks on this clonotype: It may be a read error: a sequence one base away is much more abundant. V usage is TRBV5-1 and J usage is TRBJ2-7, with TRBD2 identical over 8 bases. The CDR3 covers 14 residues. Germline CDR1 SGHRS, CDR2 YFSETQ. The CDR3: CASAKVAGRYEQHF. The CDR3 DNA sequence: TGCGCCAGCGCCAAAGTAGCGGGGAGATACGAGCAGCACTTC.

There are many counts of this clonotype. The gene calls are TRBV15 and TRBJ1-6, with a tentative D call TRBD1 (6 bases). Trimming pared 3 bases from V and 6 bases from J, leaving 9 bases between. Germline V lookup: CDR1 LNHNV, CDR2 YYDKDF (reference sequence). This CDR3 has 14 residues. The CDR3, as DNA: TGTGCCACCAGCAGTCAGGGGCGTAATTCACCCCTCCACTTT. Translating gives CATSSQGRNSPLHF.

This clonotype showed up just a few times. The V and J genes are TRBV7-9 and TRBJ1-2; 7 positions match TRBD1. Germline loops: CDR1 SEHNR, CDR2 FQNEAQ (reference sequence). The ends lost 7 bases at V and 6 bases at J; junction bases unmatched: 11. The CDR3 is 14 residues long. In DNA, the CDR3 is TGTGCCAGCAACCAATTGGGACAGCAGGATGGCTACACCTTC. Residues: CASNQLGQQDGYTF.

The chain joins TRBV6-6 to TRBJ1-2; D might be TRBD1 (6 bases). The CDR3 spans 13 residues. Germline lookup yields CDR1 MNHNY and CDR2 SVGAGI (reference sequence). Between the trimmed V and J ends, which lost 5 bases and 6 bases, there was a span of 13 bases. The CDR3 region has the DNA TGTGCCAGCAGTCTCCGGACAGAACATGGCTACACCTTC. It specifies CASSLRTEHGYTF.

This clonotype has ten or more counts. The rearrangement links TRBV3-1 to TRBJ2-1, with 8 bases lining up with TRBD2. From germline, CDR1 is LGHDT and CDR2 YNNKEL (reference sequence). V dropped 6 bases and J dropped 0; count of bases not matched to a gene: 7. CDR3 length equals 16 residues. CDR3: CASRSTAGGSYNEQFF. Written as DNA, the CDR3 is TGTGCCAGCAGATCAACCGCGGGAGGCTCCTACAATGAGCAGTTCTTC.

The chain has TRBV29-1 and TRBJ2-7, with D tentatively TRBD1 (6 bases). Germline-derived CDR1 and CDR2 are SQVTM and ANQGSEA. CDR3 length: 11 amino acids. Trimming removed 6 bases at V and 2 bases at J, with 8 bases between. In DNA, the CDR3 is TGCAGCGTGGCAGGGGCCTACGAGCAGTACTTC. As protein: CSVAGAYEQYF.

This clonotype has just a few counts. This chain joins TRBV29-1 and TRBJ2-7; 8 bases agree with TRBD2. The CDR3 contains 14 residues. Germline V gene sequence: CDR1 SQVTM, CDR2 ANQGSEA. After removal of 6 bases from V and 3 bases from J, the junction contained 10 bases not matched to a gene. In nucleotides, the CDR3 is TGCAGCGTCCACCTGGGAGCGGGGGTCTACGAGCAGTACTTC. Its translation is CSVHLGAGVYEQYF.